The T cell receptor (beta chain) described here comes from a study of shared T cell receptors in the human thymus. The table came from immunoSEQ multiplex PCR; TCRdb's copy has only in-frame clones and leaves some out. Of hundreds of thousands of clones detected, approximately 90% appear once; the ten largest clones hold roughly 0.0097%. This CDR3 contains 11 residues. The germline gives CDR1 SNHLY, CDR2 FYNNEI. V shed 5 bases and J shed 11 bases, with 10 bases lying between them. These data also formed part of another study, on human thymus T cells. That paper notes: Corrective surgery for congenital heart defects was being performed on the healthy Finnish infants who were the donors. Surgeons resected thymus tissue during corrective heart surgery.

The chain recombines TRBV2 with TRBJ2-1; the D gene is possibly TRBD1 (6 bases). The TCR was taken from a boy under two years old with a congenital heart defect. The sample was thymocytes. The CDR3 DNA follows: TGTGCCAGCAGTTTGACAGGCCAGCAGTTCTTC. Protein product: CASSLTGQQFF.